This TCR beta chain was retrieved from a study of blood T cell repertoires in COVID-19. The CDR3 covers 15 residues. The method was immunoSEQ multiplex PCR; TCRdb's version includes in-frame clones alone and lacks a portion of them. Among 260,000 or so clones listed, approximately 85% were seen once. The sequenced material came from peripheral blood. This sequence originates from a man younger than 30 with active or convalescent COVID-19. The rearrangement links TRBV21-1 to TRBJ2-7; the DNA was not used to check the table's D call, TRBD1. TRBV21-1 is annotated as a pseudogene. CDR3 in amino acids: CASSDQGQGSYEQYF. CDR3 in DNA: TGTGCCAGCAGCGACCAGGGACAGGGCTCCTACGAGCAGTACTTC.